This TCR beta chain was identified during a study of shared clonotypes between healthy human individuals. On sorted subsets, replicate PCRs used 200 to 250 ng DNA, or approximately 33,000 T cell genomes. Source study methods: In the immunoSEQ data, sequences were junction-only and lacked quality scores, so filtering differed. The protocol was immunoSEQ multiplex PCR, while the TCRdb copy is restricted to in-frame clones and leaves out a portion. Clonal size and the V and J genes are those of that table, whereas D and trimming came from the DNA. The sample holds a few million clones, approximately 94% seen once. The V and J ends lost 10 bases and 2 bases, in that order; junction bases with no gene match: 5. The CDR3 is made up of 14 amino acids. Germline V CDR1 and CDR2: ENHRY, SYGVKD. On this clone: Its antigen remains unknown.

Overall study results and limits: Larger estimated richness was generally recorded for naive subsets relative to memory subsets. For naive CD4 cells, around 5.1% of clonotypes were shared across a few donors.

The chain uses TRBV10-3 and TRBJ2-7; TRBD2 aligns across 13 bases. Material for sequencing was naive CD4+ T cells sorted from blood. As to subset: CD45RA+ positively selected. The clonotype was recovered from a man between 18 and 35 years old in good health. The CDR3 region is CATAGLAGTYEQYF. As DNA, the CDR3 is TGTGCCACCGCGGGACTAGCGGGGACCTACGAGCAGTACTTC.